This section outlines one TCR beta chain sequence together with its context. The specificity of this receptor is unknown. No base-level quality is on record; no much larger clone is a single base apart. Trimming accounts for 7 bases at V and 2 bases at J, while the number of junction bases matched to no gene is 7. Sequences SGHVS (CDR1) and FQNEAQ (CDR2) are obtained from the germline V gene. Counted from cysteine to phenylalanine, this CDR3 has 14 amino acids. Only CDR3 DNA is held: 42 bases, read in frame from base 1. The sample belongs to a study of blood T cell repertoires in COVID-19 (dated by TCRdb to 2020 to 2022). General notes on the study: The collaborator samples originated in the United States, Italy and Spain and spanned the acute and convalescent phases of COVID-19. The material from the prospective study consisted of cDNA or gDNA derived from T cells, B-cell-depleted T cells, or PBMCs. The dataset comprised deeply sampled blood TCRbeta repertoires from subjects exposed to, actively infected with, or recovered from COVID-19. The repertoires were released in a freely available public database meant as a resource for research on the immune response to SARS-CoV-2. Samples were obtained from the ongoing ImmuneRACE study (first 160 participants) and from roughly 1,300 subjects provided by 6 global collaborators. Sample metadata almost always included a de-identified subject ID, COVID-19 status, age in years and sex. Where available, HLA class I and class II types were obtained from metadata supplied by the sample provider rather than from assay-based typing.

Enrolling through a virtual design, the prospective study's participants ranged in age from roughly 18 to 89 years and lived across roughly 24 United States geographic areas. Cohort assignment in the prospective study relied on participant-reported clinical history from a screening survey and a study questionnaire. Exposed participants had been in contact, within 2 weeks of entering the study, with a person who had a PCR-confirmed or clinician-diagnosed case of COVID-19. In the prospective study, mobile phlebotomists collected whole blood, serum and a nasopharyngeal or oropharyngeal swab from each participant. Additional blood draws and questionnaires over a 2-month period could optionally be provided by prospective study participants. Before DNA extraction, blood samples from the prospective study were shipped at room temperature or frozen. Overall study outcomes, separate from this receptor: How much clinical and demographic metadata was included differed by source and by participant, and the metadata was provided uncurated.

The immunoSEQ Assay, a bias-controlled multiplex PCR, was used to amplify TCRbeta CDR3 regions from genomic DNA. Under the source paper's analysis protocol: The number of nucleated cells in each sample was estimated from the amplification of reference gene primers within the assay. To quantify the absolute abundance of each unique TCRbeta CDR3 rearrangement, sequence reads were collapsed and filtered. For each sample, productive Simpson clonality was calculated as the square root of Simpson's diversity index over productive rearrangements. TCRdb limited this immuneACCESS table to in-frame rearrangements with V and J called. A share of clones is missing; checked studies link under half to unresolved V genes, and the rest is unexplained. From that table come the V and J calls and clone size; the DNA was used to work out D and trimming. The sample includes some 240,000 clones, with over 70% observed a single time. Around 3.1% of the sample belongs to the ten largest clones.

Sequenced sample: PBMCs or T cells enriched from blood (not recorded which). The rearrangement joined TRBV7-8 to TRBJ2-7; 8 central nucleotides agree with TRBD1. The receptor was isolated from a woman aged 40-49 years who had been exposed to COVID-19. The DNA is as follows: TGTGCCAGCATCCCCACGGGACAGGCCTACGAGCAGTACTTC. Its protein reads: CASIPTGQAYEQYF.